The T cell receptor beta chain under discussion was sequenced for a study of blood T cells in healthy people across ages. The ends were cut back, 5 bases at V and 7 bases at J, with 18 bases in the middle. The V gene's germline CDR1 is SGHTA and CDR2 FQGNSA. This CDR3 contains 15 residues. A J-beta primer mix and a sample-barcoded 5' primer were used in a second PCR of roughly 6 to 11 cycles. TCRdb processed the 5' RACE reads anew with MiXCR; each CDR3 protein has one entry. The profile shows over 600,000 distinct CDR3 sequences, 20% to 25% of them singletons. This clonotype originated in a man in his 70s in good health. This chain joins TRBV7-2 and TRBJ2-1; possibly TRBD1 for D (6 bases). The sequenced sample consisted of blood. CDR3 nucleotides: TGTGCCAGCAGCCCCATGAGGGGGAGCTGGAATGAGCAGTTCTTC. Translation gives CASSPMRGSWNEQFF.